This T cell receptor beta chain was sequenced during a study of STAT5B mutations in CD4+ large granular lymphocyte leukemia. Points from the study as a whole: Compared with healthy controls (2/35), patient top clones favored TRBV06 (8/27). Patient CD4-sorted repertoires looked more clonal than healthy CD4+ repertoires, even without putative leukemic clones.

Here immunoSEQ multiplex PCR was the method, and the copy in TCRdb shows in-frame clones only, minus some. The profile shows approximately 32,000 clones, less than 80% of them singletons. The count of this clone is one. The antigen remains undetermined. Per the germline V gene, CDR1 is SGHRS and CDR2 is YFSETQ. This CDR3 region has 14 residues. V was clipped by 2 bases and J by 5 bases, with 11 bases between them. The receptor's source is a human donor in good health. The chain couples TRBV5-1 to TRBJ2-1; possible D gene TRBD2, 5 bases. The sample comprised CD4+ T cells from blood buffy coats. CDR3 region: CASSFGELHNEQFF. As DNA, the CDR3 is TGCGCCAGCAGCTTCGGGGAACTTCACAATGAGCAGTTCTTC.